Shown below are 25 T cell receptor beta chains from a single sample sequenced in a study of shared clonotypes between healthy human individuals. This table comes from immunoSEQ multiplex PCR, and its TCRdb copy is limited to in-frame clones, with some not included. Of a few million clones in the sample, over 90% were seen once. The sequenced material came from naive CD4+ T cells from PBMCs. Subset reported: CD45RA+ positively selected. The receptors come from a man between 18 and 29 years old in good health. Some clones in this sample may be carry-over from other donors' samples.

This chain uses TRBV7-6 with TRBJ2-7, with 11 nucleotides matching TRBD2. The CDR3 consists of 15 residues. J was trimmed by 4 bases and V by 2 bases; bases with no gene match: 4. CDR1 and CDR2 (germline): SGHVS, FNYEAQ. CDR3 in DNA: TGTGCCAGCAGCTTACTAGCGGGAGGTGGGTACGAGCAGTACTTC. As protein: CASSLLAGGGYEQYF.

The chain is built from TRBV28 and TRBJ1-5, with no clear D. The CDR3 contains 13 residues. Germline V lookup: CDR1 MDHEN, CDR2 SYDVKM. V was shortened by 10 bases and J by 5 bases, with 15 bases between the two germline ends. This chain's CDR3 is CATTAPGDQPQHF. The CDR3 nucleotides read TGTGCCACCACAGCCCCTGGGGATCAGCCCCAGCATTTT. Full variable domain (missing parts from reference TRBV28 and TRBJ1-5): DVKVTQSSRYLVKRTGEKVFLECVQDMDHENMFWYRQDPGLGLRLIYFSYDVKMKEKGDIPEGYSVSREKKERFSLILESASTNQTSMYLCATTAPGDQPQHFGDGTRLSIL.

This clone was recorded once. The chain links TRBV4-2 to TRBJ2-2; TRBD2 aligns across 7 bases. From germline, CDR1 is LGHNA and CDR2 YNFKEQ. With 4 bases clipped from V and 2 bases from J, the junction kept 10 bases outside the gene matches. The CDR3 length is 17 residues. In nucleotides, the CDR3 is TGTGCCAGCAGCCGAAGCGCGGGGGTACCCAACACCGGGGAGCTGTTTTTT. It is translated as CASSRSAGVPNTGELFF.

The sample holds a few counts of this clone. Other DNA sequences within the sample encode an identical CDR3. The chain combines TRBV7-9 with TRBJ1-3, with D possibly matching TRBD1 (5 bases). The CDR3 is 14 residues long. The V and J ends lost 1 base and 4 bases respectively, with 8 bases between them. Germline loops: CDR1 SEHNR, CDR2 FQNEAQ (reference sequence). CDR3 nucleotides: TGTGCCAGCAGCTTAGGACAGCTCGGAAACACCATATATTTT. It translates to CASSLGQLGNTIYF.

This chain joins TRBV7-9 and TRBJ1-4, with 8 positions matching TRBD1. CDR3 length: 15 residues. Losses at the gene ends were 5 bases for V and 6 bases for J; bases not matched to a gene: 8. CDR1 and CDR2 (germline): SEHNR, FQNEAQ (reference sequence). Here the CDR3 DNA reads TGTGCCAGCAGCCATGTGGCGACAGGGGATGAAAAACTGTTTTTT. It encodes CASSHVATGDEKLFF.

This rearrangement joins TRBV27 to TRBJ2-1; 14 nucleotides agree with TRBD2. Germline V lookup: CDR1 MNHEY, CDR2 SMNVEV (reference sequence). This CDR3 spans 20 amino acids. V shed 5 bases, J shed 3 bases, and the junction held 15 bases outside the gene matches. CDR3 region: CASSEQHGTSGSRGYNEQFF. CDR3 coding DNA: TGTGCCAGCAGTGAACAGCACGGGACTAGCGGGAGTCGGGGCTACAATGAGCAGTTCTTC.

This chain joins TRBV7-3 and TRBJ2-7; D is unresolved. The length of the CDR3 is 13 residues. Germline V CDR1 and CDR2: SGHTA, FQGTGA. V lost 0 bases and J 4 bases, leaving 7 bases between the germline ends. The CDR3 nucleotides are TGTGCCAGCAGCTTAACGTATGATTACGAGCAGTACTTC. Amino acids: CASSLTYDYEQYF.

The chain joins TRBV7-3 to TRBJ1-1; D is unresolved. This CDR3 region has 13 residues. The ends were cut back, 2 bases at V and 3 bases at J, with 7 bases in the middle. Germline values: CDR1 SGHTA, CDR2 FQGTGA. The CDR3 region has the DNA TGTGCCAGCAGCTTAGGCAGGTACACTGAAGCTTTCTTT. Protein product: CASSLGRYTEAFF.

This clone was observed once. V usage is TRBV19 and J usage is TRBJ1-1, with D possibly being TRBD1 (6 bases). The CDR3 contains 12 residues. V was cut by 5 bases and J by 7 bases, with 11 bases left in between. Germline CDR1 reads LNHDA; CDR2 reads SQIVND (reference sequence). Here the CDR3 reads CASSSPDSEAFF. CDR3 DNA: TGTGCCAGTAGTTCGCCGGACAGTGAAGCTTTCTTT.

The CDR3 nucleotides are TGTGCCAGTAGTATCCGGGTTGGTGAGCAGTTCTTC. The encoded protein is CASSIRVGEQFF. The V gene is TRBV19, the J gene TRBJ2-1; D is ambiguous. The V end lost 3 bases, the J end lost 9 bases, and 9 bases lay between the germline ends. Looked up from germline, CDR1 is LNHDA and CDR2 is SQIVND (reference sequence). This CDR3 contains 12 residues.

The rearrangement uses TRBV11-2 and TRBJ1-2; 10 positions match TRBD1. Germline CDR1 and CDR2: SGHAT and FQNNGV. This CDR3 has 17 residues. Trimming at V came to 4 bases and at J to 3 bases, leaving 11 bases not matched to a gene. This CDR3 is CASSWGRDRGGYYGYTF. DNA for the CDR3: TGTGCCAGCAGCTGGGGGAGGGACAGGGGAGGATACTATGGCTACACCTTC.

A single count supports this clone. Here the CDR3 reads CASSIARQGQETQYF. The CDR3 DNA reads as TGTGCCAGTAGTATAGCGCGACAGGGACAAGAGACCCAGTACTTC. This sequence joins TRBV19 and TRBJ2-5, with 7 nucleotides matching TRBD1. Trimming took 1 base from V and 2 from J; bases not matched to a gene: 4. Germline values: CDR1 LNHDA, CDR2 SQIVND (reference sequence). The CDR3 is 15 residues long.

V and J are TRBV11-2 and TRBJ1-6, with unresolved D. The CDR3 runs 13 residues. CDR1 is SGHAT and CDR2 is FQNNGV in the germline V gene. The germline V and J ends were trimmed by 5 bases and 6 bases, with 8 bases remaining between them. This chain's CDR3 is CASSPTSNSPLHF. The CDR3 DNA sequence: TGTGCCAGCAGCCCGACCTCTAATTCACCCCTCCACTTT.

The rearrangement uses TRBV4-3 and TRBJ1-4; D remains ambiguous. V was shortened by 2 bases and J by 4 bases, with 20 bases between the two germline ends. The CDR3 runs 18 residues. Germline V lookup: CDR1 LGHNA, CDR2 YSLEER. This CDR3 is CASSQRTPFPDRNEKLFF. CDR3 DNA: TGCGCCAGCAGCCAACGTACCCCTTTTCCCGACCGTAATGAAAAACTGTTTTTT.

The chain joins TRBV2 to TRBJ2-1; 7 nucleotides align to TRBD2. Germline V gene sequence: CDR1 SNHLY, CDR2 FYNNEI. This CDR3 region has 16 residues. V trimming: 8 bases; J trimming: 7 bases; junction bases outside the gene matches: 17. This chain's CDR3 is CASSEGGAGERNEQFF. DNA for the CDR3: TGTGCCAGCTCCGAGGGTGGCGCGGGAGAGAGGAATGAGCAGTTCTTC.

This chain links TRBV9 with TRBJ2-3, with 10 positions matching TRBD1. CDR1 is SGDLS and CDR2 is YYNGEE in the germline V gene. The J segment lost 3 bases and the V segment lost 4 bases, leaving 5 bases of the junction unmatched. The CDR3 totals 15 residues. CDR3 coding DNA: TGTGCCAGCAGCCCGACAGGGGGCAGGACAGATACGCAGTATTTT. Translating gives CASSPTGGRTDTQYF.

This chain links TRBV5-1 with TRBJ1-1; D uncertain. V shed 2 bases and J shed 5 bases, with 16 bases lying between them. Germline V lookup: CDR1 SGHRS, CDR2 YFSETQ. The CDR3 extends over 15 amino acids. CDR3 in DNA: TGCGCCAGCAGCTTTAGCCGACGGGAAGGAACTGAAGCTTTCTTT. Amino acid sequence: CASSFSRREGTEAFF.

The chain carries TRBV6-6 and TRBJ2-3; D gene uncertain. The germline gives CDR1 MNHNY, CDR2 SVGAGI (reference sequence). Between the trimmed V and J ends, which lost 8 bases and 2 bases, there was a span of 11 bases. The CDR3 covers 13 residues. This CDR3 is CASSQYPTDTQYF. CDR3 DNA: TGTGCCAGCTCTCAGTACCCCACAGATACGCAGTATTTT.

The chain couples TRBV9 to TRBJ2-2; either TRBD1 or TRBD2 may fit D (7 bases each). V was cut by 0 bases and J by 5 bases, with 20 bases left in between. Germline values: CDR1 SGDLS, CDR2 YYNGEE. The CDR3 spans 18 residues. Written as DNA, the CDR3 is TGTGCCAGCAGCGTAGGACAGGGTCGCGGGAGAGGGACCGGGGAGCTGTTTTTT. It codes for CASSVGQGRGRGTGELFF.

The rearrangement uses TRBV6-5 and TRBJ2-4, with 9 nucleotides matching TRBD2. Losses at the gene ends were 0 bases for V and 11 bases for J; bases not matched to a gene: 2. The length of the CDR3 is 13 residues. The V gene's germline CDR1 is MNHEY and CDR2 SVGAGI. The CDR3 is CASSYSSGSLQYF. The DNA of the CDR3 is TGTGCCAGCAGTTACTCTAGCGGGAGCCTTCAGTACTTC.

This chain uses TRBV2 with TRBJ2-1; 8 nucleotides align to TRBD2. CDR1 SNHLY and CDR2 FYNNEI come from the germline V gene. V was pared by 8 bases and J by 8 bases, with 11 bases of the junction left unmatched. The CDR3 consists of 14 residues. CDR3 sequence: CASRRAGVSDEQFF. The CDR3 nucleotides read TGTGCCAGCCGGAGAGCGGGAGTCAGCGATGAGCAGTTCTTC.

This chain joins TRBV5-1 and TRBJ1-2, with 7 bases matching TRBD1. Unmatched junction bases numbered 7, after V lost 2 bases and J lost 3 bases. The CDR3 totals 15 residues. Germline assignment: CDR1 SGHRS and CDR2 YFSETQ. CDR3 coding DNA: TGCGCCAGCAGCTTAACAGGGGAATTCGACTATGGCTACACCTTC. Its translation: CASSLTGEFDYGYTF.

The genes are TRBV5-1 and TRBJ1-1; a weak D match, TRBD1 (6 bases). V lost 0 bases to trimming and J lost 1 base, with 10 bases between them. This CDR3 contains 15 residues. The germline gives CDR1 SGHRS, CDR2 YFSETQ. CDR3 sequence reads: CASSLDWGRNTEAFF. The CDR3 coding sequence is TGCGCCAGCAGCTTGGACTGGGGGCGGAACACTGAAGCTTTCTTT.

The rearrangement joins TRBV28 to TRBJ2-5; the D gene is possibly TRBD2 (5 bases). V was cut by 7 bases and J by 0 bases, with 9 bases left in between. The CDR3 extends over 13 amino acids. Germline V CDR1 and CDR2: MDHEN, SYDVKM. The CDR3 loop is CASTPRDQETQYF. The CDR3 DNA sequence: TGTGCCAGCACCCCGCGGGACCAAGAGACCCAGTACTTC.

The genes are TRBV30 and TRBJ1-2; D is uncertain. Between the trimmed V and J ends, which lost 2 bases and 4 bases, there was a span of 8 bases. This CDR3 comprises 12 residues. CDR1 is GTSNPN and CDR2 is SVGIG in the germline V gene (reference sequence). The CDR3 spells CAWSQESYGYTF. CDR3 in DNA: TGTGCCTGGAGTCAAGAGTCCTATGGCTACACCTTC.